These T cell receptor beta chains were read from a single sample in a study of T cells after yellow fever vaccination. MiXCR, applied by TCRdb to the 5' RACE reads, yields one record per CDR3 protein. The sample consists of 100,000 to 150,000 distinct CDR3 sequences, more than 6% of them appearing once. Specimen: CD4+ T cells sorted from PBMCs, collected 10 days after the first yellow fever vaccination. Source of these receptors: a man younger than 35 who received the YFV17D yellow fever vaccine. Each CDR3 is given with its conserved first and last residue. D genes are given only for firm matches. Only some rows state a clone size, as once, few, many or a class for expanded clones.

v_call,j_call,clone_size,d_call,cdr3_aa,cdr3_nt
TRBV5-4,TRBJ1-2,many,.,CASSWPGWGGYTF,TGTGCCAGCAGCTGGCCCGGGTGGGGTGGCTACACCTTC
TRBV19,TRBJ2-1,many,TRBD1,CASSPAGQGGDEQFF,TGTGCCAGTAGTCCTGCTGGACAGGGAGGTGATGAGCAGTTCTTC
TRBV19,TRBJ2-3,.,.,CASSGPSDTQYF,TGTGCCAGTAGTGGGCCTAGCGATACGCAGTATTTT
TRBV6-5,TRBJ2-2,many,.,CASRNDQGFSGELFF,TGTGCCAGCAGAAACGATCAGGGTTTTAGCGGGGAGCTGTTTTTT
TRBV5-4,TRBJ1-2,few,.,CASSLRGADLYGYTF,TGTGCCAGCAGCTTACGGGGGGCCGACCTCTATGGCTACACCTTC
TRBV4-2,TRBJ2-7,many,TRBD2,CASSQAAHSGGAYEQYF,TGTGCCAGCAGCCAAGCCGCCCATAGCGGGGGGGCCTACGAGCAGTACTTC
TRBV5-1,TRBJ2-5,many,.,CASSLGSPPETQYF,TGCGCCAGCAGCTTGGGGAGCCCCCCGGAGACCCAGTACTTC
TRBV4-1,TRBJ1-1,many,TRBD1,CASSSPRGMNTEAFF,TGCGCCAGCAGCTCCCCCAGGGGGATGAACACTGAAGCTTTCTTT
TRBV20-1,TRBJ2-5,many,TRBD2,CSARPHSGGPWETQYF,TGCAGTGCTAGACCCCATAGCGGGGGGCCGTGGGAGACCCAGTACTTC
TRBV4-1,TRBJ1-2,many,TRBD1,CASSQLPGQGVYGYTF,TGCGCCAGCAGCCAATTACCGGGACAGGGGGTCTATGGCTACACCTTC
TRBV25-1,TRBJ1-4,many,TRBD1,CASSDSKRGLGEKLFF,TGTGCCAGCAGTGATTCAAAAAGGGGGCTGGGTGAAAAACTGTTTTTT
TRBV7-3,TRBJ1-1,.,.,CASSLIRGVGNTEAFF,TGTGCCAGCAGCTTAATCAGGGGCGTCGGGAACACTGAAGCTTTCTTT
TRBV7-2,TRBJ2-1,few,.,CASSARRELHYNEQFF,TGTGCCAGCAGCGCCCGCAGAGAGCTCCACTACAATGAGCAGTTCTTC
TRBV11-2,TRBJ2-3,.,.,CASSLFTPLADPPDTQYF,TGTGCCAGCAGCTTATTTACCCCACTAGCAGACCCTCCGGATACGCAGTATTTT
TRBV11-2,TRBJ2-1,many,.,CASSLGQLYNEQFF,TGTGCCAGCAGCTTAGGACAGCTATACAATGAGCAGTTCTTC
TRBV6-1,TRBJ2-1,many,.,CASGRRTTYNEQFF,TGTGCCAGCGGACGTCGGACTACTTACAATGAGCAGTTCTTC
TRBV9,TRBJ1-2,many,.,CASSSTTRDGYTF,TGTGCCAGCAGCAGCACCACAAGGGACGGCTACACCTTC
TRBV7-8,TRBJ2-6,.,.,CASSLESWANVLTF,TGTGCCAGCAGCTTAGAGTCCTGGGCCAACGTCCTGACTTTC
TRBV6-5,TRBJ2-5,many,.,CAVGGLQETQYF,TGTGCCGTAGGAGGGCTACAAGAGACCCAGTACTTC
TRBV12-3/TRBV12-4,TRBJ2-1,.,.,CASASVSGGEQFF,TGTGCCAGCGCCTCGGTTAGCGGAGGTGAGCAGTTCTTC
TRBV4-1,TRBJ2-6,many,.,CASSQATGGRGSGANVLTF,TGCGCCAGCAGCCAAGCTACGGGGGGTAGGGGGTCTGGGGCCAACGTCCTGACTTTC
TRBV12-3/TRBV12-4,TRBJ1-5,many,.,CASRVEGPYSNQPQHF,TGTGCCAGCAGGGTTGAAGGACCTTATAGCAATCAGCCCCAGCATTTT
TRBV7-2,TRBJ2-1,many,TRBD2,CASSISGGILYEQFF,TGTGCCAGCAGCATTAGCGGGGGGATTCTGTATGAGCAGTTCTTC
TRBV4-3,TRBJ2-7,many,TRBD2,CASSQDFLSGGDSYEQYF,TGCGCCAGCAGCCAAGACTTCCTTAGCGGGGGGGACTCCTACGAGCAGTACTTC
TRBV4-1,TRBJ1-5,few,.,CASSQFLGINQPQHF,TGCGCCAGCAGCCAATTTCTGGGGATCAATCAGCCCCAGCATTTT
TRBV19,TRBJ2-7,many,.,CASSMVAGSYEQYF,TGTGCCAGTAGTATGGTCGCAGGTAGCTACGAGCAGTACTTC
TRBV25-1,TRBJ1-6,many,TRBD1,CASSRDRGSYNSPLHF,TGTGCCAGCAGTCGGGACAGGGGCTCCTATAATTCACCCCTCCACTTT
TRBV7-2,TRBJ1-5,many,.,CASSLAAGGQPQHF,TGTGCCAGCAGCTTAGCGGCAGGCGGTCAGCCCCAGCATTTT
TRBV7-2,TRBJ2-1,many,.,CASSSHTAVNEQFF,TGTGCCAGCAGCTCCCACACCGCTGTGAATGAGCAGTTCTTC
TRBV10-3,TRBJ2-5,many,TRBD1,CATGQGQETQYF,TGTGCCACCGGACAGGGCCAAGAGACCCAGTACTTC
TRBV5-1,TRBJ1-5,few,.,CASSLAYGGHSNQPQHF,TGCGCCAGCAGCTTGGCCTATGGGGGGCATAGCAATCAGCCCCAGCATTTT
TRBV15,TRBJ1-5,many,TRBD1,CATSRDWDRNQPQHF,TGTGCCACCAGCAGAGATTGGGACAGGAATCAGCCCCAGCATTTT